This T cell receptor beta chain stems from a study of spatial heterogeneity in lung cancer. Study results and limitations: Ubiquitous and regional expanded TCR counts tracked ubiquitous and regional nonsynonymous mutations, respectively. Tumor mutation count correlated with how many alpha and beta TCRs expanded intratumorally.

This clonotype occurred many times. Its antigen is unknown. The study tagged each TCR cDNA molecule with a unique molecular identifier. Each CDR3 protein gets one entry after TCRdb re-called the 5' RACE reads with MiXCR. The sample holds more than 15,000 distinct CDR3 sequences, 5.5% to 6.5% seen once. The V end lost 6 bases, the J end lost 1 base, and 15 bases lay between the germline ends. The CDR3 has 15 amino acids. Per the germline V gene, CDR1 is DFQATT and CDR2 is SNEGSKA (reference sequence). The sample's time point: sample taken at primary tumor resection. Whole RNA came from tumor, nontumor lung or frozen PBMC and was sequenced without being sorted.

The chain uses TRBV20-1 and TRBJ2-2; possibly TRBD1 for D (5 bases). This TCR was recovered from a female donor with early-stage non-small cell lung cancer. Sequenced material: lung tumor tissue, taken at surgery. The CDR3 region has the DNA TGCAGTGCCCTGGATGGGCAGGGGAACACCGGGGAGCTGTTTTTT. It encodes CSALDGQGNTGELFF.